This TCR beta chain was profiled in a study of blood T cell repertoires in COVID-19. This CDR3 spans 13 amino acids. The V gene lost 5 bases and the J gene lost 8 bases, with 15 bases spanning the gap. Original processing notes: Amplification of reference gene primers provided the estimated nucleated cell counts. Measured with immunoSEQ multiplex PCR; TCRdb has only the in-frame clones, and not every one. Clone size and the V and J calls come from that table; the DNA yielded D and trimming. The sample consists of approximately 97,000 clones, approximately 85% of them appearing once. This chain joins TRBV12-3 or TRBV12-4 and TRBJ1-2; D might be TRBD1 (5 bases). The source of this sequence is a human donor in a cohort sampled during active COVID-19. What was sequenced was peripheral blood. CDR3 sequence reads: CASSPPGVRGYTF. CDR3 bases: TGTGCCAGCAGTCCCCCGGGGGTACGAGGCTACACCTTC.